These 19 T cell receptor beta chains came from one sample sequenced in a study of glioma-infiltrating T cells. Using RNA template, CDR3s of TCR alpha and beta were amplified with iRepertoire arm-PCR. TCRdb re-called the multiplex PCR reads with MiXCR, one entry per CDR3 protein. The table has some 10,000 distinct CDR3 sequences, about 50% seen once. The sequenced sample consisted of glioma tissue, nonneoplastic brain tissue, or PBMCs (not recorded which). These receptors were collected from a human donor with low-grade glioma or glioblastoma, undergoing nonglioma brain surgery, or in good health (not recorded which).

By sample fraction, this clonotype is medium-sized. One end of the junction does not line up with germline, which may come from a read error. J is TRBJ1-1 and V is TRBV3-1, with D tentatively TRBD1 (5 bases). The CDR3 has 15 residues. In germline, CDR1 is LGHDT, CDR2 YNNKEL (reference sequence). CDR3 in DNA: TGTGCCAGCAACCAAGGAACAGGTTCTCTCACTGAAGCTTTCTTT. Its translation: CASNQGTGSLTEAFF.

In this sample, this clonotype is medium-sized. This chain connects TRBV19 to TRBJ2-7; D gene ambiguous. V lost 5 bases, J lost 3 bases, and 5 bases lay in between. CDR1 LNHDA and CDR2 SQIVND come from the germline V gene (reference sequence). This CDR3 has 11 residues. In DNA form, the CDR3 reads TGTGCCAGTAGTGATCGCTACGAGCAGTACTTC. It codes for CASSDRYEQYF.

The chain joins TRBV20-1 to TRBJ2-1; a possible D gene is TRBD2 (7 bases). There are 14 residues in the CDR3. Germline lookup yields CDR1 DFQATT and CDR2 SNEGSKA (reference sequence). This CDR3 reads CRASRGRDYNEQFF. The DNA of the CDR3 is TGCAGAGCGAGTAGGGGGAGGGATTACAATGAGCAGTTCTTC.

A note on this clonotype: At one end, the junction sequence differs from germline, possibly due to a read error. The gene calls are TRBV4-2 and TRBJ1-3; no clear D gene. Per the germline V gene, CDR1 is LGHNA and CDR2 is YNFKEQ. CDR3 length equals 15 residues. The CDR3 DNA reads TGTGCCAGCAGACAAAGACGTGAGGGTGGAAACACAATATATTTT. It is translated as CASRQRREGGNTIYF.

This clonotype was counted many times. Mismatch with germline at one junction end may stem from a read error. The V call is TRBV19, the J call TRBJ1-6; D is undetermined. CDR3 length: 15 residues. Germline values: CDR1 LNHDA, CDR2 SQIVND (reference sequence). CDR3 bases: TGTGCCAGTAGGTCTGCCGACACTTATAATCCACCCCTCCACTTT. Translation gives CASRSADTYNPPLHF.

This clonotype is categorized as medium-sized. V is TRBV14 and J is TRBJ1-2; D call uncertain. In germline, CDR1 is SGHDN, CDR2 FVKESK. With 0 bases removed from V and 3 bases from J, the gap between germline ends came to 14 bases. This CDR3 is built from 16 residues. This CDR3 reads CASSQDRHPADYGYTF. In nucleotides, the CDR3 is TGTGCCAGCAGCCAAGATCGCCACCCAGCAGACTATGGCTACACCTTC. The full variable domain, its missing parts supplied by reference TRBV14 and TRBJ1-2, is EAGVTQFPSHSVIEKGQTVTLRCDPISGHDNLYWYRRVMGKEIKFLLHFVKESKQDESGMPNNRFLAERTGGTYSTLKVQPAELEDSGVYFCASSQDRHPADYGYTFGSGTRLTVV.

A remark on this clonotype: Compared with germline, one end of the junction differs, possibly owing to a read error. The gene calls are TRBV28 and TRBJ2-3, with 8 positions matching TRBD1. The V gene's germline CDR1 is MDHEN and CDR2 SYDVKM. This CDR3 has 16 amino acids. Written as DNA, the CDR3 is TGTGCCAGCACTTTACCTAGGACAGGGAGTACAGATACGCAGTATTTT. It codes for CASTLPRTGSTDTQYF.

This clonotype has just a few counts. One end of the junction does not line up with germline, which may come from a read error. The chain links TRBV3-1 to TRBJ1-6, with 7 bases aligning to TRBD1. The CDR3 spans 15 residues. Germline V CDR1 and CDR2: LGHDT, YNNKEL (reference sequence). CDR3 region: CAISAWDSDNSPLHF. CDR3 bases: TGTGCCATCAGCGCCTGGGACAGCGATAATTCACCCCTCCACTTT.

About this clonotype itself: At one boundary the junction diverges from the germline segment, which might be a read error. J is TRBJ2-4 and V is TRBV30; 8 nucleotides align to TRBD1. The CDR3 runs 16 residues. Germline V lookup: CDR1 GTSNPN, CDR2 SVGIG (reference sequence). The CDR3 bases are TGTGCCTGTAGTGTACCAGGGGGCTTAGCCAAAAACATTCAGTACTTC. Translating gives CACSVPGGLAKNIQYF.

The gene calls are TRBV2 and TRBJ2-3; 8 bases agree with TRBD1. The CDR3 runs 15 residues. Per germline, CDR1 SNHLY and CDR2 FYNNEI. The V gene end was trimmed by 5 bases and the J gene end by 5 bases; junction bases not matched to a gene: 9. The CDR3 protein is CASSRPGQGEDTQYF. The CDR3 region has the DNA TGTGCCAGCAGTCGACCAGGACAGGGTGAAGATACGCAGTATTTT.

Within the sample, this clonotype is medium-sized. The gene calls are TRBV12-3 or TRBV12-4 and TRBJ1-1; 8 nucleotides line up with TRBD1. The J segment lost 1 base and the V segment lost 7 bases, leaving 5 bases of the junction unmatched. This CDR3 is built from 14 residues. Here the CDR3 reads CASTLGQANTEAFF. For the CDR3, the DNA is TGTGCCAGCACCCTGGGACAGGCGAACACTGAAGCTTTCTTT.

This clonotype was recorded many times. This chain joins TRBV29-1 and TRBJ2-5; perhaps TRBD1 as D (5 bases). The CDR3 length is 12 residues. Trimming left V 5 bases short and J 2 bases short, with 9 bases between. Germline CDR1 SQVTM, CDR2 ANQGSEA. CDR3 protein: CSVQRQQETQYF. For the CDR3, the DNA is TGCAGCGTTCAACGACAGCAAGAGACCCAGTACTTC. Looking up the rest from reference TRBV29-1 and TRBJ2-5 gives the full variable domain: SAVISQKPSRDICQRGTSLTIQCQVDSQVTMMFWYRQQPGQSLTLIATANQGSEATYESGFVIDKFPISRPNLTFSTLTVSNMSPEDSSIYLCSVQRQQETQYFGPGTRLLVL.

This clonotype has only one observation. Compared with germline, one end of the junction differs, possibly owing to a read error. This chain links TRBV19 with TRBJ1-2; D is perhaps TRBD1 (6 bases). The CDR3 is 14 amino acids. CDR1 and CDR2 from the germline V gene are LNHDA and SQIVND (reference sequence). In DNA, the CDR3 is TGTGACAGTAGTACCTACAGGGAGGAATATGGCTACACATTC. Residues: CDSSTYREEYGYTF.

This clonotype has ten or more counts. A much larger clone is a single base away; this may be a read error. The chain couples TRBV30 to TRBJ1-1, with D possibly being TRBD1 (5 bases). Trimming cost V 7 bases and J 8 bases, with 14 bases left between them. This CDR3 has 11 amino acids. Germline V CDR1 and CDR2: GTSNPN, SVGIG (reference sequence). The CDR3 sequence is CALSDSVEAFF. In DNA, the CDR3 is TGTGCCTTGAGCGACAGCGTAGAAGCTTTCTTT.

Comments on this clonotype: Compared with germline, one end of the junction differs, possibly owing to a read error. The chain has TRBV18 and TRBJ2-5, with D unresolved. The CDR3 extends over 12 amino acids. Per germline, CDR1 KGHSH and CDR2 LQKENI. The chain's CDR3 is CARSPSEETKYF. Here the CDR3 DNA reads TGTGCCAGGTCACCGTCTGAAGAGACCAAGTACTTC. The variable domain in full, completed from reference TRBV18 and TRBJ2-5, reads NAGVMQNPRHLVRRRGQEARLRCSPMKGHSHVYWYRQLPEEGLKFMVYLQKENIIDESGMPKERFSAEFPKEGPSILRIQQVVRGDSAAYFCARSPSEETKYFGPGTRLLVL.

This clonotype appeared many times. A much larger clone lies one base from this, so it may be a read error. V usage is TRBV7-2 and J usage is TRBJ1-5, with a possible D match to TRBD1 (6 bases). This CDR3 has 13 residues. Per the germline V gene, CDR1 is SGHTA and CDR2 is FQGNSA. This CDR3 is CAGRGTHDQPQHF. CDR3 nucleotide sequence: TGTGCCGGCAGAGGGACACACGATCAGCCCCAGCATTTT.

By proportion, this clonotype is medium-sized. The gene calls are TRBV7-9 and TRBJ2-7; D gene ambiguous. V gave up 2 bases and J gave up 0 bases, with 5 bases separating them. The germline CDR1 and CDR2 sequences are SEHNR and FQNEAQ (reference sequence). The CDR3 covers 13 residues. CDR3 sequence: CASSLSTSYEQYF. CDR3 nucleotide sequence: TGTGCCAGCAGCTTATCGACCTCCTACGAGCAGTACTTC.

About this clonotype itself: A junction boundary mismatches the germline segment, possibly from a read error. This chain uses TRBV18 with TRBJ2-1; tentative D call: TRBD1 (6 bases). Looked up from germline, CDR1 is KGHSH and CDR2 is LQKENI. This CDR3 is 14 amino acids long. The CDR3 sequence: CASSWGPWYNEQFF. The CDR3 region has the DNA TGCGCCAGCTCCTGGGGGCCCTGGTACAATGAGCAGTTCTTC.

This clonotype was observed a few times. This may come from a read error, since a much larger clone is one base off. The chain uses TRBV5-4 and TRBJ2-1; D is ambiguous. From germline, CDR1 is SGHNT and CDR2 YYREEE (reference sequence). The CDR3 contains 15 residues. V was cut by 4 bases and J by 0 bases, with 11 bases left in between. The CDR3, as DNA: TGTGCCAGCAGCCCATATATTAGCTCCTACAATGAGCAGTTCTTC. Its protein product is CASSPYISSYNEQFF.